This TCR beta chain stems from a study of blood T cell dynamics during melanoma immunotherapy. For the study at large: Patients with metastatic melanoma got pembrolizumab or nivolumab-ipilimumab as first-line care. Study findings and constraints: Immune-effector CD8+ cells best matched cell-free DNA CDR3 sequences and were most clonal.

Germline V gene data show CDR1 as LNHDA and CDR2 as SQIVND (reference sequence). The ends lost 6 bases at V and 5 bases at J; junction bases unmatched: 15. The CDR3 is 17 residues long. Turning to this clone: Its specificity is not known.

Produced via immunoSEQ multiplex PCR; TCRdb's table is partial and in-frame only. The sample consists of about 16,000 clones, about 94% of them appearing once. The time point here: week 3, after first cycle of checkpoint inhibitor. The sample consisted of effector memory CD8+ T cells from blood, taken from a patient treated with checkpoint blockade. The TCR originated in a human donor with melanoma. J is TRBJ2-2 and V is TRBV19, with TRBD2 matching 7 bases. DNA for the CDR3: TGTGCCAGTAGAGAGGCCTATGGCGGGAGTTGGACCGGGGAGCTGTTTTTT. Residues: CASREAYGGSWTGELFF.